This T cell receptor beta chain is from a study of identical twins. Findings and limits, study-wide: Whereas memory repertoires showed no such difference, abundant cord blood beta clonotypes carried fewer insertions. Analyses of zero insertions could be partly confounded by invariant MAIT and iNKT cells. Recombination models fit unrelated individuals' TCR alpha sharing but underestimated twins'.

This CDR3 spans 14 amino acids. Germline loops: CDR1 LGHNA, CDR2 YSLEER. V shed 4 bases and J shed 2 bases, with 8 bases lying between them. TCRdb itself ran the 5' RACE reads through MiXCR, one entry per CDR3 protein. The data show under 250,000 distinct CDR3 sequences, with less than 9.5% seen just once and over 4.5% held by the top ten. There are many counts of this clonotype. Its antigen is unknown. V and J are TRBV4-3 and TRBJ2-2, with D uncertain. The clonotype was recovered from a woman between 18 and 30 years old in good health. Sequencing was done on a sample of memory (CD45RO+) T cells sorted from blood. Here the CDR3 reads CASSPGPNTGELFF. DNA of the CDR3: TGCGCCAGCAGCCCAGGACCCAACACCGGGGAGCTGTTTTTT.